This paragraph covers one TCR beta chain sequence. Its antigen is unknown. The V gene lost 7 bases and the J gene lost 3 bases, with 13 bases spanning the gap. In germline, CDR1 is LGHNT, CDR2 FRNRAP. The CDR3 runs 13 residues. This sample is drawn from a study of T cell repertoires in cytomegalovirus infection. The overall study: Based on public TCR beta signatures, there were indications of CMV infection and of a matching HLA type. Points from the study as a whole: There were carriers of CMV plus the relevant HLA, and cumulative public TCR beta family frequency identified them. HLA-C-restricted CMV-specific TCR beta clonotypes were dominant in the ex vivo response.

TCRdb ran MiXCR on the reads and lists one entry per CDR3 protein. The data contain tens of thousands of distinct CDR3 sequences, more than 25% of them singletons. V usage is TRBV12-5 and J usage is TRBJ2-7; the D gene is possibly TRBD1 (5 bases). Sequencing was performed on CD8+ T cells from cultured PBMCs, taken from culture after CMV antigen stimulation. The sequence derives from a human donor in good health (CMV status not recorded). Some clones in this sample may be carry-over from other donors' samples. CDR3 amino acids: CASASDSYYEQYF. Written as DNA, the CDR3 is TGTGCTAGTGCCTCCGACAGTTACTACGAGCAGTACTTC. The full variable domain, in which reference TRBV12-5 and TRBJ2-7 provide the parts outside the CDR3, is DARVTQTPRHKVTEMGQEVTMRCQPILGHNTVFWYRQTMMQGLELLAYFRNRAPLDDSGMPKDRFSAEMPDATLATLKIQPSEPRDSAVYFCASASDSYYEQYFGPGTRLTVT.